This entry concerns a single T cell receptor (beta chain). These data are taken from a study of blood T cell repertoires in COVID-19. Whole-study context: Both acute and convalescent COVID-19 samples were obtained from the United States, Italy and Spain. PBMCs, B-cell-depleted T cells, or T cells provided the cDNA or gDNA that made up the material.

Original methodology: Counts of nucleated cells, estimated from reference gene primer amplification, were obtained. TCRdb's copy holds only in-frame clones and misses some; the assay was immunoSEQ multiplex PCR. V and J calls and clone size are given by that table; D and trimming were obtained from the DNA. The sample lists approximately 44,000 clones, around three quarters occurring once. Germline lookup yields CDR1 LNHDA and CDR2 SQIVND (reference sequence). Deletions cut 9 bases from V and 2 bases from J, with 10 bases between. This CDR3 contains 13 residues. The receptor's source is a woman of 80 years or more with acute or convalescent COVID-19. The sequencing input was peripheral blood. The V call is TRBV19, the J call TRBJ1-4; tentatively, D is TRBD1 (6 bases). The CDR3 is CASQGFTNEKLFF. CDR3 bases: TGTGCCAGCCAGGGGTTCACTAATGAAAAACTGTTTTTT. Full variable domain (rest looked up from reference TRBV19 and TRBJ1-4): DGGITQSPKYLFRKEGQNVTLSCEQNLNHDAMYWYRQDPGQGLRLIYYSQIVNDFQKGDIAEGYSVSREKKESFPLTVTSAQKNPTAFYLCASQGFTNEKLFFGSGTQLSVL.